Below, 16 T cell receptor beta chains from the same sample are listed, as sequenced in a study of T cells in tumors after PD-1 blockade. Sequencing used immunoSEQ multiplex PCR; TCRdb keeps in-frame clones, though not all of them. The sample contains around 46,000 clones, approximately 75% of which appear only once. Here the sequenced sample was PBMCs, taken before anti-PD-1 treatment. The receptors come from a human donor with basal cell carcinoma.

This clone has just one count. The chain is built from TRBV6-6 and TRBJ2-7; tentative D call: TRBD1 (6 bases). The V gene lost 2 bases and the J gene lost 2 bases, with 16 bases spanning the gap. The germline V gene encodes CDR1 MNHNY and CDR2 SVGAGI (reference sequence). CDR3 length equals 16 residues. Here the CDR3 DNA reads TGTGCCAGCAGTTACCGCTTGGACAGTCAGGCCTACGAGCAGTACTTC. It codes for CASSYRLDSQAYEQYF.

J is TRBJ1-1 and V is TRBV6-5; perhaps TRBD1 as D (5 bases). Germline CDR1 MNHEY, CDR2 SVGAGI. The V end lost 10 bases, the J end lost 4 bases, and 22 bases lay between the germline ends. The CDR3 covers 15 residues. As DNA, the CDR3 is TGTGCCAAGCCCCCCAGGGTCGGGTTTAGCACTGAAGCTTTCTTT. This sequence encodes CAKPPRVGFSTEAFF.

The chain couples TRBV28 to TRBJ2-7; the D is unclear. Germline V gene lookup returns CDR1 MDHEN and CDR2 SYDVKM. V was shortened by 5 bases and J by 2 bases, with 10 bases between the two germline ends. The CDR3 runs to 13 residues. The DNA of the CDR3 is TGTGCCAGCAGTCCCTTCCGCACCTACGAGCAGTACTTC. Residues: CASSPFRTYEQYF. The full variable domain, in which reference TRBV28 and TRBJ2-7 provide the parts outside the CDR3, is DVKVTQSSRYLVKRTGEKVFLECVQDMDHENMFWYRQDPGLGLRLIYFSYDVKMKEKGDIPEGYSVSREKKERFSLILESASTNQTSMYLCASSPFRTYEQYFGPGTRLTVT.

The chain uses TRBV9 and TRBJ1-2, with D perhaps TRBD1 (5 bases). Trimming took off 4 bases at V and 3 bases at J, with 13 bases between the two ends. The CDR3 is made up of 14 amino acids. Germline CDR1 reads SGDLS; CDR2 reads YYNGEE. The CDR3 bases are TGTGCCAGCAGCCGTATCGGGGGGGACTATGGCTACACCTTC. Its translation: CASSRIGGDYGYTF.

The chain recombines TRBV27 with TRBJ2-4; D is unclear. The length of the CDR3 is 13 residues. CDR1 and CDR2 (germline): MNHEY, SMNVEV (reference sequence). The V end lost 5 bases, the J end lost 8 bases, and 13 bases lay between the germline ends. CDR3 in DNA: TGTGCCAGCAGTCGAACCAGACGGGACATTCAGTACTTC. Its protein product is CASSRTRRDIQYF.

The chain has TRBV30 and TRBJ2-7; maybe TRBD2 (6 bases). The CDR3 totals 11 residues. The V gene's germline CDR1 is GTSNPN and CDR2 SVGIG (reference sequence). V shed 4 bases and J shed 2 bases, with 6 bases lying between them. The CDR3 sequence is CAWTGAYEQYF. As DNA, the CDR3 is TGTGCCTGGACGGGAGCCTACGAGCAGTACTTC.

This sequence joins TRBV18 and TRBJ1-4; the match to TRBD1 covers 7 bases. J lost 5 bases, V lost 3 bases, and 6 bases had no gene match. The germline CDR1 and CDR2 sequences are KGHSH and LQKENI. The CDR3 contains 15 residues. CDR3 in amino acids: CASSPTGSNNEKLFF. The CDR3 coding sequence is TGTGCCAGCTCACCGACAGGGTCAAACAATGAAAAACTGTTTTTT.

The genes are TRBV19 and TRBJ1-2, with 8 bases that match TRBD1. This CDR3 region has 14 residues. V was clipped by 5 bases and J by 5 bases; unmatched bases: 7. Looked up from germline, CDR1 is LNHDA and CDR2 is SQIVND (reference sequence). The CDR3, as DNA: TGTGCCAGTAGTCCCGAGGGACAGGTTTATGGCTACACCTTC. Protein sequence: CASSPEGQVYGYTF. Full variable domain (rest looked up from reference TRBV19 and TRBJ1-2): DGGITQSPKYLFRKEGQNVTLSCEQNLNHDAMYWYRQDPGQGLRLIYYSQIVNDFQKGDIAEGYSVSREKKESFPLTVTSAQKNPTAFYLCASSPEGQVYGYTFGSGTRLTVV.

The gene calls are TRBV10-2 and TRBJ2-7; tentative D call: TRBD2 (7 bases). The CDR3 is made up of 16 amino acids. Between the trimmed V and J ends, which lost 7 bases and 0 bases, there was a span of 19 bases. Germline lookup yields CDR1 WSHSY and CDR2 SAAADI. CDR3 DNA: TGCGCCAGCAAGAAACAATCGCGGGGGCTCTCCTACGAGCAGTACTTC. This sequence encodes CASKKQSRGLSYEQYF.

This clone was seen once. The chain recombines TRBV5-1 with TRBJ2-1; 9 nucleotides line up with TRBD1. Germline-derived CDR1 and CDR2 are SGHRS and YFSETQ. The V segment lost 4 bases and the J segment 8 bases; nucleotides outside the gene matches: 4. The CDR3 has 13 residues. In nucleotides, the CDR3 is TGCGCCAGCAGCACCGGGACAGGGTATGAGCAGTTCTTC. Amino acid sequence: CASSTGTGYEQFF. The full variable domain, with the rest looked up from reference TRBV5-1 and TRBJ2-1, is KAGVTQTPRYLIKTRGQQVTLSCSPISGHRSVSWYQQTPGQGLQFLFEYFSETQRNKGNFPGRFSGRQFSNSRSEMNVSTLELGDSALYLCASSTGTGYEQFFGPGTRLTVL.

The chain joins TRBV2 to TRBJ1-1; 10 bases are a match to TRBD1. After removal of 6 bases from V and 0 bases from J, the junction contained 7 bases not matched to a gene. The CDR3 extends over 16 amino acids. CDR1 is SNHLY, CDR2 FYNNEI, per germline. The chain's CDR3 is CASRGGQGFLNTEAFF. The CDR3 nucleotides are TGTGCCAGCAGGGGGGGACAGGGGTTTTTGAACACTGAAGCTTTCTTT. The variable domain in full, with the rest retrieved from reference TRBV2 and TRBJ1-1, is EPEVTQTPSHQVTQMGQEVILRCVPISNHLYFYWYRQILGQKVEFLVSFYNNEISEKSEIFDDQFSVERPDGSNFTLKIRSTKLEDSAMYFCASRGGQGFLNTEAFFGQGTRLTVV.

This rearrangement joins TRBV27 to TRBJ2-7; TRBD2 matches at 13 bases. The J segment lost 6 bases and the V segment lost 5 bases, leaving 7 bases of the junction unmatched. The CDR3 length is 15 residues. Germline V CDR1 and CDR2: MNHEY, SMNVEV (reference sequence). The CDR3 nucleotides are TGTGCCAGCAGTAAACTAGCGGGAGGGCAGGGCGAGCAGTACTTC. Protein: CASSKLAGGQGEQYF.

The CDR3 sequence: CASSLFPLSYEQYF. Written as DNA, the CDR3 is TGTGCCAGCAGTTTATTTCCCCTCTCCTACGAGCAGTACTTC. The chain employs TRBV28 and TRBJ2-7; D is undetermined. Germline V gene sequence: CDR1 MDHEN, CDR2 SYDVKM. CDR3 length equals 14 residues. Deletions cut 1 base from V and 0 bases from J, with 7 bases between.

This sequence joins TRBV12-3 or TRBV12-4 and TRBJ2-1; D is undetermined. The CDR3 has 13 residues. V lost 6 bases, J lost 2 bases, and 8 bases lay in between. The CDR3 protein is CASSLGTYNEQFF. The DNA for the CDR3 is TGTGCCAGCAGCCTGGGCACCTACAATGAGCAGTTCTTC.

The CDR3 region has the DNA TGTGCCAGCAGTATGGGACAGGAAATCCACGAGCAGTACTTC. It specifies CASSMGQEIHEQYF. The V and J genes are TRBV28 and TRBJ2-7, with 8 bases fitting TRBD1. This CDR3 has 14 residues. Germline V gene data show CDR1 as MDHEN and CDR2 as SYDVKM. V was pared by 5 bases and J by 5 bases, with 8 bases of the junction left unmatched. Based on the CDR3 plus reference TRBV28 and TRBJ2-7, the full variable domain is DVKVTQSSRYLVKRTGEKVFLECVQDMDHENMFWYRQDPGLGLRLIYFSYDVKMKEKGDIPEGYSVSREKKERFSLILESASTNQTSMYLCASSMGQEIHEQYFGPGTRLTVT.

The CDR3 loop reads CASSPEVGGGGYTF. The DNA of the CDR3 is TGTGCCAGCAGCCCAGAGGTAGGGGGCGGTGGCTACACCTTC. The chain couples TRBV9 to TRBJ1-2, with 7 bases that match TRBD1. Germline V CDR1 and CDR2: SGDLS, YYNGEE. Trimming took 4 bases from V and 7 from J; bases not matched to a gene: 10. The CDR3 runs to 14 residues. The whole variable domain, filled in from reference TRBV9 and TRBJ1-2, reads DSGVTQTPKHLITATGQRVTLRCSPRSGDLSVYWYQQSLDQGLQFLIQYYNGEERAKGNILERFSAQQFPDLHSELNLSSLELGDSALYFCASSPEVGGGGYTFGSGTRLTVV.